This TCR beta chain was sequenced for a study of blood T cell repertoires in COVID-19. Study context: Sites in the United States, Italy and Spain provided acute and convalescent COVID-19 samples.

A single count supports this clone. The germline V gene encodes CDR1 LNHDA and CDR2 SQIVND (reference sequence). There are 18 residues in the CDR3. V lost 0 bases and J lost 0; bases outside the gene matches: 7. Per the original methods: Amplification of reference gene primers provided the estimated nucleated cell counts. The method was immunoSEQ multiplex PCR; TCRdb's version includes in-frame clones alone and lacks a portion of them. V and J calls and clone size come straight from that table; D and trimming were deduced from the DNA. The table includes around 150,000 clones, about nine tenths detected once.

The receptor was derived from a woman aged 55-70 years with active or convalescent COVID-19. Sequencing was performed on peripheral blood. The chain carries TRBV19 and TRBJ1-5, with 8 bases fitting TRBD1. CDR3 bases: TGTGCCAGTAGTATAGAGCTCGTGGACAGGGCTAGCAATCAGCCCCAGCATTTT. This translates into CASSIELVDRASNQPQHF.